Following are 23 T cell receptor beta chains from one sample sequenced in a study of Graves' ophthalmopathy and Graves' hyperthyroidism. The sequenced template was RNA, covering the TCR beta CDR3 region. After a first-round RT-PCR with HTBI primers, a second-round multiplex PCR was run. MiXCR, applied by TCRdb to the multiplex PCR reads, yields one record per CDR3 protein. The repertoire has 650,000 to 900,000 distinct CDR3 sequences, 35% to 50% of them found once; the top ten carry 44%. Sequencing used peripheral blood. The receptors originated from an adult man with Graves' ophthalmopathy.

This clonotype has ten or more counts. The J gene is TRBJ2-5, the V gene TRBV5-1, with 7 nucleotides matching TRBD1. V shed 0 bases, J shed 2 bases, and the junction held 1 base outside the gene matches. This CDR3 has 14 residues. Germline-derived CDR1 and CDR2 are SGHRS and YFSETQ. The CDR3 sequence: CASSLGDRQETQYF. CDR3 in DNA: TGCGCCAGCAGCTTGGGGGACAGACAAGAGACCCAGTACTTC.

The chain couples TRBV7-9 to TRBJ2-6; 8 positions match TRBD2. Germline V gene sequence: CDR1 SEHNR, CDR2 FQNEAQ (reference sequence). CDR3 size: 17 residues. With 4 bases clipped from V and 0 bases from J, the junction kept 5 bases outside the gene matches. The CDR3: CASSSGGGSSGANVLTF. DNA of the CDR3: TGTGCCAGCAGCTCGGGAGGGGGGAGCTCTGGGGCCAACGTCCTGACTTTC.

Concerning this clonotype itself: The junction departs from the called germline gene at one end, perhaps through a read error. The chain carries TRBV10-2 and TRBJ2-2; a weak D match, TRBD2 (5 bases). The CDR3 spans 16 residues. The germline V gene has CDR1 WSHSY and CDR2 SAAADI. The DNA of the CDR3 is TGTGCCAGCAGCCTAAAGTCTAGCCCATTAACCGGGGAGCTGTTTTTT. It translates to CASSLKSSPLTGELFF.

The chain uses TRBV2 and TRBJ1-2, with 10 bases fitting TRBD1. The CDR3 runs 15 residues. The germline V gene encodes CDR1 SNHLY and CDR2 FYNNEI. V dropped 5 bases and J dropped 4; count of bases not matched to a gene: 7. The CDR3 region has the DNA TGTGCCAGCAGTTTCGGGACAGGGGAGGCCTATGGCTACACCTTC. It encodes CASSFGTGEAYGYTF.

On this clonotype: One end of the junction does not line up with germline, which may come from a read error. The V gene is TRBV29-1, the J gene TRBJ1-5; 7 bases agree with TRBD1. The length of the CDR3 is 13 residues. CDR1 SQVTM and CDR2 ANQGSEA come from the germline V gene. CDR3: CCVGGYSNQPQHF. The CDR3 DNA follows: TGCTGCGTAGGGGGCTATAGCAATCAGCCCCAGCATTTT.

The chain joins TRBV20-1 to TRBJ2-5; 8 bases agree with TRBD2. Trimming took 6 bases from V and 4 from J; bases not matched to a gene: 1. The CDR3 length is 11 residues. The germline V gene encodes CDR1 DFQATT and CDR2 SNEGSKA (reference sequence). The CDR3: CSAGRGETQYF. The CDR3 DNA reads TGCAGTGCCGGGAGGGGAGAGACCCAGTACTTC.

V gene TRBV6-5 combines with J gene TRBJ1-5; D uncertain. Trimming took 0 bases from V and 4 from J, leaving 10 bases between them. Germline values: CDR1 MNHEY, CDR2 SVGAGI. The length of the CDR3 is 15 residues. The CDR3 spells CASSYSRATNQPQHF. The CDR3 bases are TGTGCCAGCAGTTACTCGAGGGCCACGAATCAGCCCCAGCATTTT.

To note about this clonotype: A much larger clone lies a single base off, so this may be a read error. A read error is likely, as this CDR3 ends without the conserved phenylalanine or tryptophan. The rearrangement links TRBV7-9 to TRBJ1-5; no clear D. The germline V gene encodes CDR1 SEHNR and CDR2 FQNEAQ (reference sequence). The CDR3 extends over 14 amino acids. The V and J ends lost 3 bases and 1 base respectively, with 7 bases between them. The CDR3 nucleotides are TGTGCCAGCAGCTTGTGGGGAAGCAATCAGCCCCAGCATCTT. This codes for CASSLWGSNQPQHL.

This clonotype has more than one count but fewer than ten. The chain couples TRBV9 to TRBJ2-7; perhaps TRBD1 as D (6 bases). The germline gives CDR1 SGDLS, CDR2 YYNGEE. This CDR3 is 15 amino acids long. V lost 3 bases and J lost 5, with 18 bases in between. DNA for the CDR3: TGTGCCAGCAGCGATAGTACAGGGTTCCGCGACGAGCAGTACTTC. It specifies CASSDSTGFRDEQYF.

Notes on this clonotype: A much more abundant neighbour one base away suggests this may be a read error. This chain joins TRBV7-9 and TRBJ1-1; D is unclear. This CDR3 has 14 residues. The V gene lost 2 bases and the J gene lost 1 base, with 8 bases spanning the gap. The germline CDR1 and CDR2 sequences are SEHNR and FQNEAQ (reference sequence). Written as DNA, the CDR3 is TGTGCCAGCAGCTTACAGGAGGAGAACACTGAAGCTTTCTTT. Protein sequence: CASSLQEENTEAFF.

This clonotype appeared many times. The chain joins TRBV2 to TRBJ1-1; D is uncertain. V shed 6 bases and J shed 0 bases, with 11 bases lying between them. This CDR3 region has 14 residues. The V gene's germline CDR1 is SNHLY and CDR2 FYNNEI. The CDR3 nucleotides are TGTGCCAGCAGCTTAAACAGCATGAACACTGAAGCTTTCTTT. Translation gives CASSLNSMNTEAFF. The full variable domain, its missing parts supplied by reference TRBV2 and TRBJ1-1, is EPEVTQTPSHQVTQMGQEVILRCVPISNHLYFYWYRQILGQKVEFLVSFYNNEISEKSEIFDDQFSVERPDGSNFTLKIRSTKLEDSAMYFCASSLNSMNTEAFFGQGTRLTVV.

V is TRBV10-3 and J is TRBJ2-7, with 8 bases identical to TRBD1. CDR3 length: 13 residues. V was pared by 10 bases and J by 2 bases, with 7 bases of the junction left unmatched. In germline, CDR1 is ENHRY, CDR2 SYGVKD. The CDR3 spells CATEQGGTYEQYF. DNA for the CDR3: TGTGCCACCGAACAGGGGGGCACCTACGAGCAGTACTTC.

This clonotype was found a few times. Here the CDR3 reads CASSLMRDRMVYEQYF. CDR3 sequence (DNA): TGTGCCAGCAGTCTGATGAGGGACAGGATGGTGTACGAGCAGTACTTC. The rearrangement joins TRBV7-9 to TRBJ2-7, with 8 bases identical to TRBD1. The CDR3 covers 16 residues. From germline, CDR1 is SEHNR and CDR2 FQNEAQ (reference sequence). J was trimmed by 4 bases and V by 6 bases; bases with no gene match: 14.

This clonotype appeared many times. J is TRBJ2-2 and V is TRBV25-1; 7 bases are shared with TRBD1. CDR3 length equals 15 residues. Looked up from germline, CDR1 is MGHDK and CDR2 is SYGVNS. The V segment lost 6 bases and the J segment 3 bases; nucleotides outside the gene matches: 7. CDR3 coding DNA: TGTGCCAGCAGCGGAGACAGGGTTCACACCGGGGAGCTGTTTTTT. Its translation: CASSGDRVHTGELFF.

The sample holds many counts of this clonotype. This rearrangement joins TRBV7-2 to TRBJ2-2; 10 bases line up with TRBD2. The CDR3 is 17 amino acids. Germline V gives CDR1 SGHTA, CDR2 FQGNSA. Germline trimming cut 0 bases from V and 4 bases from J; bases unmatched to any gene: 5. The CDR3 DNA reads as TGTGCCAGCAGCTTAGCCCCTAGCGGGAGACGCACCGGGGAGCTGTTTTTT. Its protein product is CASSLAPSGRRTGELFF. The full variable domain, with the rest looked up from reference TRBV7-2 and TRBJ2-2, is GAGVSQSPSNKVTEKGKDVELRCDPISGHTALYWYRQSLGQGLEFLIYFQGNSAPDKSGLPSDRFSAERTGGSVSTLTIQRTQQEDSAVYLCASSLAPSGRRTGELFFGEGSRLTVL.

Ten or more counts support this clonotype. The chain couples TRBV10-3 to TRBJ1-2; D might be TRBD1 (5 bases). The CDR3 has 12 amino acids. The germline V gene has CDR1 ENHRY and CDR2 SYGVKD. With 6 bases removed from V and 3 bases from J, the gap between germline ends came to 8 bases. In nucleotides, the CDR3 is TGTGCCATCAGGGGGCTCGACTATGGCTACACCTTC. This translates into CAIRGLDYGYTF.

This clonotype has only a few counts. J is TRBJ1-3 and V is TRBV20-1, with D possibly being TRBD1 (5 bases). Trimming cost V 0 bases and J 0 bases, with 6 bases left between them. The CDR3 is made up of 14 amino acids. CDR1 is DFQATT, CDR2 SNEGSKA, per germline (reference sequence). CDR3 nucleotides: TGCAGTGCTAGAGATGACAGCTCTGGAAACACCATATATTTT. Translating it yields CSARDDSSGNTIYF.

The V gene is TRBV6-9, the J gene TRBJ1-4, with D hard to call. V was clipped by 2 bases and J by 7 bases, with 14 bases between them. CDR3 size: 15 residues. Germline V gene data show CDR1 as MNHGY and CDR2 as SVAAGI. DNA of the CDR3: TGTGCCAGCAGTTATGACTGGAGATGGGTTGAAAAACTGTTTTTT. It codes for CASSYDWRWVEKLFF.

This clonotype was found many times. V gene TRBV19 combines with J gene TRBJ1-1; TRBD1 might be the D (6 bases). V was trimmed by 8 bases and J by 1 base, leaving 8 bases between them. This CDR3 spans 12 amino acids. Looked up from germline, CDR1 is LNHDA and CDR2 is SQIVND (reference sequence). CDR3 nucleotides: TGTGCCAGTCAGGGGAAGAACACTGAAGCTTTCTTT. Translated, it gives CASQGKNTEAFF.

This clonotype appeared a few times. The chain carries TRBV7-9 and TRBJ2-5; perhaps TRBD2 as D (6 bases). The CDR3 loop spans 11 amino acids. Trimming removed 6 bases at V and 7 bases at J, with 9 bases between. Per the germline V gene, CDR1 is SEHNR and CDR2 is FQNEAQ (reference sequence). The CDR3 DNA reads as TGTGCCAGCAGTTTCGGGGGGACCCAGTACTTC. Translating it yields CASSFGGTQYF. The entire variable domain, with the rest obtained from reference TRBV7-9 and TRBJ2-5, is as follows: DTGVSQNPRHKITKRGQNVTFRCDPISEHNRLYWYRQTLGQGPEFLTYFQNEAQLEKSRLLSDRFSAERPKGSFSTLEIQRTEQGDSAMYLCASSFGGTQYFGPGTRLLVL.

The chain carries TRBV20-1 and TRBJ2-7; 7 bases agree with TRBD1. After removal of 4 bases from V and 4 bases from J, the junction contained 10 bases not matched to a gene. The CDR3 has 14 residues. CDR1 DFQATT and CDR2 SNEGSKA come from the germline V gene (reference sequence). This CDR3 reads CSATDRVRPYEQYF. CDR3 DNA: TGCAGTGCTACTGACAGGGTCCGACCGTACGAGCAGTACTTC.

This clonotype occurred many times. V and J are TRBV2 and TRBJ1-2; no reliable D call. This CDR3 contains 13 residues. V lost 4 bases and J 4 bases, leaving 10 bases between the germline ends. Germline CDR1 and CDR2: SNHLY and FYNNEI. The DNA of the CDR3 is TGTGCCAGCAGTGTTTGGGCCGGCTATGGCTACACCTTC. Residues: CASSVWAGYGYTF.

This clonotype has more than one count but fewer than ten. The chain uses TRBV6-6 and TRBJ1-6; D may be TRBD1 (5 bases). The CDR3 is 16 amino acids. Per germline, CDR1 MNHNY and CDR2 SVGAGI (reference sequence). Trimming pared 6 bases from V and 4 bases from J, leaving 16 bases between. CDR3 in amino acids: CASSNTRGRYNSPLHF. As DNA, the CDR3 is TGTGCCAGCAGCAACACAAGGGGTCGGTATAATTCACCCCTCCACTTT.